The T cell receptor beta chain described here comes from a study of T cells in tumors after PD-1 blockade. Some clones are missing from TCRdb's copy, which holds only in-frame ones; the method was immunoSEQ multiplex PCR. The repertoire includes roughly 50,000 clones, over 70% of them detected once, and 4% to 4.5% sits in the top ten. CDR1 MDHEN and CDR2 SYDVKM come from the germline V gene. The CDR3 is 12 amino acids. Trimming shortened V by 8 bases and J by 6 bases, and 10 bases separated the two germline ends. There are a few counts of this clone. The receptor was isolated from a human donor with basal cell carcinoma. The chain is built from TRBV28 and TRBJ2-2; TRBD2 might be the D (6 bases). The input for sequencing was PBMCs, taken before anti-PD-1 treatment. CDR3 amino acids: CASRDFPGELFF. Written as DNA, the CDR3 is TGTGCCAGCCGGGACTTTCCCGGGGAGCTGTTTTTT.